This is a list of T cell receptor beta chains from one sample in a study of T-cell reconstitution after alpha-beta-depleted transplantation in children. In TCRdb, the PCR reads were re-called with MiXCR into one record per CDR3 protein. Seen here are some 76,000 distinct CDR3 sequences, about 11% observed once, and the top ten hold less than 15%. Sequences were derived from PBMCs, sampled before TCRalphabeta/CD19-depleted stem cell transplant. The source is a boy between 10 and 17 years old with acute myeloid leukemia, due to receive a stem cell transplant. Both conserved end residues are part of each CDR3.

V gene	J gene	CDR3 length	CDR3 protein
TRBV12-3/TRBV12-4	TRBJ2-1	17	CASSKRGTGLAYNEQFF
TRBV9	TRBJ1-5	14	CASSVGTVNQPQHF
TRBV5-5	TRBJ2-1	16	CASSLLLAGTYNEQFF
TRBV28	TRBJ2-7	17	CASSPDRGILGVGEQYF
TRBV5-1	TRBJ1-1	15	CASSAGTRSYTEAFF
TRBV11-2	TRBJ1-3	14	CASSDYIPGNTIYF
TRBV29-1	TRBJ1-3	15	CSVLGTGEAGNTIYF
TRBV5-1	TRBJ1-6	13	CASRRGDNSPLHF
TRBV30	TRBJ1-5	15	CAWSPGGVLDQPQHF
TRBV27	TRBJ2-3	16	CASSVLAGGSSDTQYF
TRBV5-6	TRBJ1-2	12	CASSLNRRGYTF
TRBV30	TRBJ2-1	13	CAWSDRTDGEQFF
TRBV10-3	TRBJ2-5	15	CAISDSGASQETQYF
TRBV4-1	TRBJ2-3	17	CASSQVGLAGGRDTQYF
TRBV15	TRBJ2-1	14	CATSVISPYNEQFF
TRBV24-1	TRBJ2-1	17	CGASEVGTSGDYNEQFF
TRBV12-3/TRBV12-4	TRBJ2-3	15	CASSPTSRSTDTQYF
TRBV21-1	TRBJ2-2	19	CASSKRADREREHVGELFF
TRBV20-1	TRBJ1-3	10	CGTGGNTIYF
TRBV6-5	TRBJ2-3	14	CASSPRSSTDTQYF
TRBV7-6	TRBJ2-6	16	CASSQLAGGGANVLTF
TRBV7-2	TRBJ2-7	16	CASSFDSRIPSYEQYF
TRBV5-1	TRBJ1-6	13	CASSLARDSPLHF
TRBV28	TRBJ2-3	17	CASSPVNPSVGTDTQYF
TRBV20-1	TRBJ2-3	13	CSATGTSPDTQYF
TRBV2	TRBJ2-1	15	CASSGGLAGLNEQFF